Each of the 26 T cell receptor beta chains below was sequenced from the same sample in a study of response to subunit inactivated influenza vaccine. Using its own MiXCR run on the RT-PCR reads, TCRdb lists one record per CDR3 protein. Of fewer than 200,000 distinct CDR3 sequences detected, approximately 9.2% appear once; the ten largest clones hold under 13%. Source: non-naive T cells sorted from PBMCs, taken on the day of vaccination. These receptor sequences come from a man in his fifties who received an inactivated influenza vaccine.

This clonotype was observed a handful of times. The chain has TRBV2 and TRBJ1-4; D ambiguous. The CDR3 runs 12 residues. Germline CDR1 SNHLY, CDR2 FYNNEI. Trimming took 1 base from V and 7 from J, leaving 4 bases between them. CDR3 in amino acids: CASSEVIEKLFF. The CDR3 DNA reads TGTGCCAGCAGTGAAGTTATTGAAAAACTGTTTTTT. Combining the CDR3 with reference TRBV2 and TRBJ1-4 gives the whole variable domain EPEVTQTPSHQVTQMGQEVILRCVPISNHLYFYWYRQILGQKVEFLVSFYNNEISEKSEIFDDQFSVERPDGSNFTLKIRSTKLEDSAMYFCASSEVIEKLFFGSGTQLSVL.

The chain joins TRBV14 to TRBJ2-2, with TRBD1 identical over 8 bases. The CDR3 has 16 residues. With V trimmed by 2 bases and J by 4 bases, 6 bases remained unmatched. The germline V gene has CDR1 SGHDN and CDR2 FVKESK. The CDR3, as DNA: TGTGCCAGCAGCCAAAGACAGGGGTTCTTCACCGGGGAGCTGTTTTTT. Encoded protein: CASSQRQGFFTGELFF.

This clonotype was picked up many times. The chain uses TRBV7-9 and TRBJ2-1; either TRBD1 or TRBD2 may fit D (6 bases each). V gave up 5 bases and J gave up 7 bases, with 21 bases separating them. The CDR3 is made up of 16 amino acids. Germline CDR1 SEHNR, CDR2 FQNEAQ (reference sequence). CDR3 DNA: TGTGCCAGCAGCCCCTTTGGGGGGCTCCTGGATAATGAGCAGTTCTTC. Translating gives CASSPFGGLLDNEQFF.

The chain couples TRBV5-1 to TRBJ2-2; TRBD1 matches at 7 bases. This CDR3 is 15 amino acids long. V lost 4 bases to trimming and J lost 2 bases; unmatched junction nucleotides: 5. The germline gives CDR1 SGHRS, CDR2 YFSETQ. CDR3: CASSPRQGNTGELFF. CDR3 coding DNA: TGCGCCAGCAGCCCACGACAGGGAAACACCGGGGAGCTGTTTTTT.

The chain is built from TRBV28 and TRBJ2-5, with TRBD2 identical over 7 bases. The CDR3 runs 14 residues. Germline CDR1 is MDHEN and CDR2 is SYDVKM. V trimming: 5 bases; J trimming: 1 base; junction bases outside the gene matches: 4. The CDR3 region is CASSLAEFQETQYF. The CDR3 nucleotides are TGTGCCAGCAGTCTAGCGGAGTTCCAAGAGACCCAGTACTTC.

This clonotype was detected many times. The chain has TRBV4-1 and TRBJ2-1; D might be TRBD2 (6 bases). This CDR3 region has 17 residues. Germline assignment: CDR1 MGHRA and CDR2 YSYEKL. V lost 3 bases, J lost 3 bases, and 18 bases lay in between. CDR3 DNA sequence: TGCGCCAGCAGCCAGCCAATCAGGAGGGGATTCTACAATGAGCAGTTCTTC. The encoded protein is CASSQPIRRGFYNEQFF.

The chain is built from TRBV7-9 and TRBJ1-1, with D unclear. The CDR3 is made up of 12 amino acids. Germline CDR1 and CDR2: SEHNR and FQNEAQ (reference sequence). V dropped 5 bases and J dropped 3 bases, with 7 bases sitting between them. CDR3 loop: CASSLPYTEAFF. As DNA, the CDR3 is TGTGCCAGCAGCCTACCGTACACTGAAGCTTTCTTT.

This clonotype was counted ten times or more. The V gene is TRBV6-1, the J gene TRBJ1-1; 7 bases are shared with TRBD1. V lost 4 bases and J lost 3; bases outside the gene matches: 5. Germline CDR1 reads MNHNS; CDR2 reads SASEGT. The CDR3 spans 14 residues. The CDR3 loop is CASSGQGDHTEAFF. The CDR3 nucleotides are TGTGCCAGCAGTGGACAGGGCGATCACACTGAAGCTTTCTTT.

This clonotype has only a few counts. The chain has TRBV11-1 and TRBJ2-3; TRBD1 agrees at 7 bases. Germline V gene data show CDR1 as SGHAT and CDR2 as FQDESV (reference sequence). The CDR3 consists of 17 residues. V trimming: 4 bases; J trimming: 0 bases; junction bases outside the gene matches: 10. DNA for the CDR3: TGTGCCAGCAGCTCTTCTCTCAGGGGGAGTAGCACAGATACGCAGTATTTT. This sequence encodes CASSSSLRGSSTDTQYF.

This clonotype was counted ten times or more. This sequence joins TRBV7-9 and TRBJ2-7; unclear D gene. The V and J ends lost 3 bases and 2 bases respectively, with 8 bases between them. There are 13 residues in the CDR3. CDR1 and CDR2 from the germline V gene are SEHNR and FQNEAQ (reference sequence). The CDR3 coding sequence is TGTGCCAGCAGCTTCGCAGAGACCTACGAGCAGTACTTC. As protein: CASSFAETYEQYF.

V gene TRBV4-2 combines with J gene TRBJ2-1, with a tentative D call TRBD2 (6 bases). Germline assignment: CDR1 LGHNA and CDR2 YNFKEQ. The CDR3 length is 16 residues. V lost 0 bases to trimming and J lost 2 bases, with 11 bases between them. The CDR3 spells CASSQDGGEPYNEQFF. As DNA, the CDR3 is TGTGCCAGCAGCCAAGATGGCGGGGAGCCCTACAATGAGCAGTTCTTC.

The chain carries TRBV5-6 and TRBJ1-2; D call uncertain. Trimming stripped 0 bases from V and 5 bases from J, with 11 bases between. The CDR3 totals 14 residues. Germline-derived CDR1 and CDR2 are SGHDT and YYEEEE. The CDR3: CASSLAGFKYGYTF. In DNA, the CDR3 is TGTGCCAGCAGCTTGGCCGGGTTTAAATATGGCTACACCTTC. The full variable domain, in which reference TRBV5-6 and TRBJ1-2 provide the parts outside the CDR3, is DAGVTQSPTHLIKTRGQQVTLRCSPKSGHDTVSWYQQALGQGPQFIFQYYEEEERQRGNFPDRFSGHQFPNYSSELNVNALLLGDSALYLCASSLAGFKYGYTFGSGTRLTVV.

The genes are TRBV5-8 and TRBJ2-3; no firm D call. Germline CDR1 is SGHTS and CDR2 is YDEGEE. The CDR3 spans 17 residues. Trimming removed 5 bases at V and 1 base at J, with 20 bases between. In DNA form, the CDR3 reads TGTGCCAGCAGTTTCCACACGGCAAGCGTCGGCACAGATACGCAGTATTTT. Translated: CASSFHTASVGTDTQYF.

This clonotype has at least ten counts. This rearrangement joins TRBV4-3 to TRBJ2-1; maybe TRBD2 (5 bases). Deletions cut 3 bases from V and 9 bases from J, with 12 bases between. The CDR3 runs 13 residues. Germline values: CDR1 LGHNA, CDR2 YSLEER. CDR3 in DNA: TGCGCCAGCAGCCATGTAGAAGGGAGTGAGCAGTTCTTC. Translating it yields CASSHVEGSEQFF.

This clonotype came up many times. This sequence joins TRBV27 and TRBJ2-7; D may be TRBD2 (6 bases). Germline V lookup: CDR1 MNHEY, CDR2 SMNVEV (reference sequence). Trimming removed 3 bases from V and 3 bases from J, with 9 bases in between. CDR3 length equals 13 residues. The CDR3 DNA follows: TGTGCCAGCAGTTTTAACGGGGGCTACGAGCAGTACTTC. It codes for CASSFNGGYEQYF.

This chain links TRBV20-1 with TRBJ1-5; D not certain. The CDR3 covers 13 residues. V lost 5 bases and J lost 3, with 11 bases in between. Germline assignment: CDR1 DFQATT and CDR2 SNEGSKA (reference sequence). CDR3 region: CSALTRANQPQHF. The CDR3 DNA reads TGCAGTGCTCTGACTAGGGCCAATCAGCCCCAGCATTTT.

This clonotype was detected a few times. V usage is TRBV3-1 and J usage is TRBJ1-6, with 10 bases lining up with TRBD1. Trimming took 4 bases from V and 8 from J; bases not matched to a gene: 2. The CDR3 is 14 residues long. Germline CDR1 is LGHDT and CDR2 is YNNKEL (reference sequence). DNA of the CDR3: TGTGCCAGCAGCCGCGGGACAGGGGATTCACCCCTCCACTTT. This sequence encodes CASSRGTGDSPLHF.

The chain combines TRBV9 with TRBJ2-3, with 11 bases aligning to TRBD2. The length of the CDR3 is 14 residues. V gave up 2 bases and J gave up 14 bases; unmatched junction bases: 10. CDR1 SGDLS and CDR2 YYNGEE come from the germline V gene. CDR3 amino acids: CASSVSSTSGAPYF. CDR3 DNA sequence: TGTGCCAGCAGCGTCAGCTCGACTAGCGGGGCGCCGTATTTT.

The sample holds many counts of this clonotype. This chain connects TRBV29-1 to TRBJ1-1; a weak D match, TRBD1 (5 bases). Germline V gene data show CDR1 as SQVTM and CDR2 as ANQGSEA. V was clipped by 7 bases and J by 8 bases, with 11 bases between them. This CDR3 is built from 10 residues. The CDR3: CSASRDEAFF. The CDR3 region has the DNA TGCAGCGCCTCCAGGGACGAAGCTTTCTTT.

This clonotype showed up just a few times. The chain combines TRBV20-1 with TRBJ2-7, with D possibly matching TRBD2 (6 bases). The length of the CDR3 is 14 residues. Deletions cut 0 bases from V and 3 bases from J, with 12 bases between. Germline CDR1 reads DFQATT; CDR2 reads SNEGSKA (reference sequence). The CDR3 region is CSARDQGGHYEQYF. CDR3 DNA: TGCAGTGCTAGAGATCAAGGAGGGCACTACGAGCAGTACTTC.

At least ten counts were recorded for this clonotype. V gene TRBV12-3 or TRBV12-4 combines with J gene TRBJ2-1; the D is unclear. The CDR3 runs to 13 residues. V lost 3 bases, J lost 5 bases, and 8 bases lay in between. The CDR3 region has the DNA TGTGCCAGCAGTTTTTATTCGGACAATGAGCAGTTCTTC. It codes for CASSFYSDNEQFF.

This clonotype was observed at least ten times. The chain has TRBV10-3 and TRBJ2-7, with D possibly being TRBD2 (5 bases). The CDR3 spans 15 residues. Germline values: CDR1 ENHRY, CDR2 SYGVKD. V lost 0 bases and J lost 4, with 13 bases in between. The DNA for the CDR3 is TGTGCCATCAGTGAGTCGAATTTGGGAGTGTACGAGCAGTACTTC. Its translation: CAISESNLGVYEQYF.

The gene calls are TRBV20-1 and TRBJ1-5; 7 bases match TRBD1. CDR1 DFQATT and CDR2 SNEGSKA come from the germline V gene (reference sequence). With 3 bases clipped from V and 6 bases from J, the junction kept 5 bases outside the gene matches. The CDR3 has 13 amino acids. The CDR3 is CSASTGEVQPQHF. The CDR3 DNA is TGCAGTGCTAGCACAGGGGAAGTTCAGCCCCAGCATTTT.

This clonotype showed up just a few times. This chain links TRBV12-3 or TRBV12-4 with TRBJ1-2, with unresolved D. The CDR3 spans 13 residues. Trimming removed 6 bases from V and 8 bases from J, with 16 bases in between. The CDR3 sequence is CASRPQQWEGYTF. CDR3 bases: TGTGCCAGCAGACCACAGCAATGGGAGGGCTACACCTTC.

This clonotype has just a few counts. The CDR3 region is CASSQDRGWETQYF. Written as DNA, the CDR3 is TGTGCCAGCAGCCAAGATAGAGGGTGGGAGACCCAGTACTTC. V is TRBV4-2 and J is TRBJ2-5; tentative D call: TRBD2 (5 bases). The CDR3 is 14 residues long. Germline V gives CDR1 LGHNA, CDR2 YNFKEQ. Between the trimmed V and J ends, which lost 0 bases and 5 bases, there was a span of 10 bases.

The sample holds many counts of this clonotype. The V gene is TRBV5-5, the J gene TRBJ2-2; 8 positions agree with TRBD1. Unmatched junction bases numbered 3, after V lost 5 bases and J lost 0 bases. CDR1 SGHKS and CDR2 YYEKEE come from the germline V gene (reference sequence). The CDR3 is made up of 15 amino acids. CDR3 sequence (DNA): TGTGCCAGCAGTTGGACAGGGCCGAACACCGGGGAGCTGTTTTTT. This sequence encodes CASSWTGPNTGELFF.